This T cell receptor beta chain is from a study of CD8+ T cells in alopecia areata (dated by TCRdb to 2017 to 2018). Study-wide context: Treated patients were enrolled in an open-label pilot trial of oral tofacitinib at 5 to 10 mg twice daily for moderate-to-severe alopecia areata. Tofacitinib was administered for 6 to 18 months, and 6 months of follow-up off drug were then conducted to assess delayed response and recurrence. To study T cell clonal expansion in alopecia areata, the researchers applied high-throughput TCRbeta sequencing to both the C3H/HeJ mouse model and human patients. In humans, TCRbeta sequencing was performed on scalp tissue and on sorted CD4+ and CD8+ peripheral blood T cells from healthy controls and from patients with patchy or totalis/universalis alopecia areata. Patients on tofacitinib were biopsied at baseline and after 4 and 24 weeks of treatment, and several of the patients also had a later scalp biopsy. Clonality in the scalp was compared among normal scalp (n=4), patchy alopecia areata scalp (n=8), and alopecia totalis/universalis scalp (n=8). The RNA source kit depended on sample type: the PAXgene miRNA kit for fixed scalp, the miRNeasy kit for PBMCs, and the RNeasy kit for mouse skin. immunoSEQ multiplex PCR using 35 Vbeta forward primers and 13 Jbeta reverse primers was used to amplify TCRbeta CDR3 regions. Broad study findings and their caveats: Higher clonality and more expanded CD8+ clones were observed in lesional scalp than in normal scalp, particularly in alopecia totalis/universalis, a finding suggestive of antigenic drive. Unlike mouse skin, where gammadelta T cells dominate, normal human skin contains resident alphabeta T cells that get sequenced too, which complicates analysis of the scalp TCR repertoire. TCR sequences shared between patients were less clear than in mice, possibly partly because of HLA diversity in the patient population.

On this clone: What this receptor recognizes is not known. No base-level quality is on record; no much larger clone is a single base apart. In the same sample, other DNA sequences code for this CDR3.

Taken with the paper, the label for time point translates to: baseline before oral tofacitinib. Lesional scalp punch biopsies and peripheral blood were collected from alopecia areata patients. PBMCs were isolated by density centrifugation and stained for CD3, CD4 and CD8, and CD4+ and CD8+ T cells were sorted on a FACSAria. The library was obtained by the immunoSEQ multiplex PCR assay. For TCR sequencing, RNA was extracted from every sample and reverse transcribed into cDNA to serve as template. SuperScript III was used to make first-strand cDNA, primed with a 2:1 mix of oligo-dT and random hexamers. A synthetic immune receptor repertoire was used to assess amplification bias, and residual bias was removed computationally. The authors' pipeline ran thus. Raw reads were preprocessed to remove errors, and CDR3 was defined by IMGT conventions from the conserved cysteine to phenylalanine. Clonality was computed as 1 minus the Shannon entropy, with the entropy normalized by log2 of the number of productive unique TCRs. Whether scalp clones were CD4 or CD8 was inferred by matching scalp TCRbeta sequences against CD4 and CD8 repertoires sorted from blood. TCRdb holds this immuneACCESS table with in-frame rearrangements only. Some clones are missing; in checked studies, unresolved V genes explain under half, and the rest has no known cause. The V and J calls and the clone size are those of that table, but D and trimming were determined from the DNA. Present in this sample are under 300,000 clones, 65% to 70% of which were seen just once. Around 1.2% of the sample rests with the top ten.

Deletion took 0 bases off V and 2 bases off J, with a span of 6 bases between the germline ends. The CDR3 runs 13 amino acids, cysteine and phenylalanine included. Only the CDR3 DNA is retained, 39 bases long and in frame from the first base. CDR1 and CDR2, looked up from the germline V gene, are SGHRS and YFSETQ. The source was CD4+ T cells sorted from blood, collected at week 0. The V and J genes are TRBV5-1 and TRBJ2-7; confidence is insufficient to name the D gene. The TCR sequence derives from a human donor with alopecia areata. The DNA sequence is as follows: TGCGCCAGCAGCTTGGAAAGGGCCTACGAGCAGTACTTC. Translated, this is CASSLERAYEQYF. Where the CDR3 stops, the reference TRBV5-1 and TRBJ2-7 genes take over; the full variable domain is KAGVTQTPRYLIKTRGQQVTLSCSPISGHRSVSWYQQTPGQGLQFLFEYFSETQRNKGNFPGRFSGRQFSNSRSEMNVSTLELGDSALYLCASSLERAYEQYFGPGTRLTVT.